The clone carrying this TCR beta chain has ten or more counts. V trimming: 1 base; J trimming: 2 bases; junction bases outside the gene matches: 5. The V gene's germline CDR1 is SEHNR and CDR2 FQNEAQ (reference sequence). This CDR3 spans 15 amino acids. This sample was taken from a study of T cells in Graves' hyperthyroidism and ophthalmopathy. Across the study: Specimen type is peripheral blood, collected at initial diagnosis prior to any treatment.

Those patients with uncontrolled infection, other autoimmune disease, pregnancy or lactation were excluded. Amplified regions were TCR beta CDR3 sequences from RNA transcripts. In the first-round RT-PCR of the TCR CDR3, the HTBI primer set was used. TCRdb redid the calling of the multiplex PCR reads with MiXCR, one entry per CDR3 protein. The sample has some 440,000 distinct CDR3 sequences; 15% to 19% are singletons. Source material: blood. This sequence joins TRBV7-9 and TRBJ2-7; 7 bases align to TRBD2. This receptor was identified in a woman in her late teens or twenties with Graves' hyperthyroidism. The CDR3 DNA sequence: TGTGCCAGCAGCTTAGGGGCGGGGGAAACCTACGAGCAGTACTTC. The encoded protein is CASSLGAGETYEQYF.